This T cell receptor (beta chain) was found in a study of T-cell reconstitution after alpha-beta-depleted transplantation in children. This clonotype has a count of ten or more. The authors prepared the TCRbeta library with unique molecular identifiers. TCRdb recomputed calls from the PCR reads with MiXCR, one row per CDR3 protein. In the table there are under 300,000 distinct CDR3 sequences, around 9.7% of which are singletons. The V gene end was trimmed by 7 bases and the J gene end by 1 base; junction bases not matched to a gene: 2. This CDR3 region has 14 residues. CDR1 and CDR2 from the germline V gene are SQVTM and ANQGSEA.

Source: PBMCs from the stem cell graft donor, taken from the stem cell graft. The chain recombines TRBV29-1 with TRBJ2-3, with 13 bases matching TRBD2. This TCR derives from a human donor who donated a stem cell graft to a child with SCID. The CDR3 here is CSGTSGGGTDTQYF. The CDR3 bases are TGCAGCGGGACTAGCGGGGGAGGCACAGATACGCAGTATTTT.